The 17 T cell receptor beta chains listed next were all sequenced from one sample in a study of blood T cell repertoires in COVID-19. The method was immunoSEQ multiplex PCR; TCRdb's version includes in-frame clones alone and lacks a portion of them. The sample includes over 250,000 clones, 87% seen only once; the top ten take around 1.5%. Source material: peripheral blood. The receptors here all came from a woman in her thirties or forties who had recovered from COVID-19.

The chain combines TRBV6-1 with TRBJ2-4; D uncertain. The V end was cut by 2 bases, the J end by 0 bases, with 5 bases between. The CDR3 covers 14 residues. CDR1 MNHNS and CDR2 SASEGT come from the germline V gene. This CDR3 reads CASSENIAKNIQYF. Here the CDR3 DNA reads TGTGCCAGCAGTGAAAATATAGCCAAAAACATTCAGTACTTC.

This clone was picked up a small number of times. This rearrangement joins TRBV7-9 to TRBJ2-2, with TRBD1 matching over 7 bases. Germline CDR1 SEHNR, CDR2 FQNEAQ (reference sequence). Trimming took 0 bases from V and 8 from J; bases not matched to a gene: 3. CDR3 length: 14 residues. For the CDR3, the DNA is TGTGCCAGCAGCTTAGCCGGGACAGCGGGGGAGCTGTTTTTT. It translates to CASSLAGTAGELFF.

The chain links TRBV9 to TRBJ1-2; no definite D call. Trimming removed 1 base from V and 6 bases from J, with 25 bases in between. This CDR3 spans 18 amino acids. Germline V gene data show CDR1 as SGDLS and CDR2 as YYNGEE. The CDR3 nucleotides are TGTGCCAGCAGCGTACACCCAGGAACCGGGAGATCCCATGATGGCTACACCTTC. Translated, it gives CASSVHPGTGRSHDGYTF.

The chain has TRBV30 and TRBJ1-6; D remains ambiguous. This CDR3 contains 15 residues. Trimming removed 2 bases at V and 0 bases at J, with 8 bases between. The V gene's germline CDR1 is GTSNPN and CDR2 SVGIG (reference sequence). CDR3 nucleotides: TGTGCCTGGAGTCCAACAAGCTCCTATAATTCACCCCTCCACTTT. Amino acid sequence: CAWSPTSSYNSPLHF.

The chain couples TRBV7-2 to TRBJ2-3; TRBD1 is a possible D gene (5 bases). The germline V gene encodes CDR1 SGHTA and CDR2 FQGNSA. Trimming removed 6 bases from V and 8 bases from J, with 21 bases in between. The CDR3 consists of 15 residues. As DNA, the CDR3 is TGTGCCAGCAGTTCAAGACAGCGATCGCAGGGTACGCAGTATTTT. Residues: CASSSRQRSQGTQYF.

The chain joins TRBV5-1 to TRBJ1-2; 7 bases are a match to TRBD1. Germline CDR1 SGHRS, CDR2 YFSETQ. J gave up 4 bases and V 0 bases, and 6 bases lay outside the gene matches. CDR3 length: 15 amino acids. The CDR3 sequence is CASSLGAGTAYGYTF. For the CDR3, the DNA is TGCGCCAGCAGCTTGGGGGCCGGGACAGCCTATGGCTACACCTTC.

The rearrangement joins TRBV5-4 to TRBJ2-5; TRBD2 aligns across 9 bases. V shed 4 bases, J shed 5 bases, and the junction held 12 bases outside the gene matches. The CDR3 loop spans 16 amino acids. The germline V gene has CDR1 SGHNT and CDR2 YYREEE (reference sequence). In DNA, the CDR3 is TGTGCCAGCAGCCCCGGAGTAGCGGGGGTTTGGGAGACCCAGTACTTC. This sequence encodes CASSPGVAGVWETQYF.

The genes are TRBV5-4 and TRBJ1-2; TRBD1 is a possible D gene (5 bases). V lost 0 bases and J 5 bases, leaving 14 bases between the germline ends. There are 15 residues in the CDR3. Germline loops: CDR1 SGHNT, CDR2 YYREEE (reference sequence). The CDR3 DNA follows: TGTGCCAGCAGCTTGGGGGAGGGGCTACGGTATGGCTACACCTTC. It translates to CASSLGEGLRYGYTF. Looking up the rest from reference TRBV5-4 and TRBJ1-2 gives the full variable domain: ETGVTQSPTHLIKTRGQQVTLRCSSQSGHNTVSWYQQALGQGPQFIFQYYREEENGRGNFPPRFSGLQFPNYSSELNVNALELDDSALYLCASSLGEGLRYGYTFGSGTRLTVV.

The chain employs TRBV6-5 and TRBJ1-4, with 7 bases lining up with TRBD1. CDR1 MNHEY and CDR2 SVGAGI come from the germline V gene. This CDR3 contains 14 residues. Trimming removed 6 bases from V and 5 bases from J; junction bases left unmatched: 6. This chain's CDR3 is CASSRRGANEKLFF. The CDR3, as DNA: TGTGCCAGCAGCCGCAGGGGGGCGAATGAAAAACTGTTTTTT.

This clone was counted between two and nine times. This rearrangement joins TRBV7-2 to TRBJ2-5; 8 bases map to TRBD2. CDR3 length equals 16 residues. The germline V gene encodes CDR1 SGHTA and CDR2 FQGNSA. Germline trimming cut 2 bases from V and 0 bases from J; bases unmatched to any gene: 5. This chain's CDR3 is CASSLRSGVYQETQYF. CDR3 nucleotides: TGTGCCAGCAGCTTACGTAGCGGGGTTTACCAAGAGACCCAGTACTTC. Supplemented by reference TRBV7-2 and TRBJ2-5, the full variable domain reads GAGVSQSPSNKVTEKGKDVELRCDPISGHTALYWYRQSLGQGLEFLIYFQGNSAPDKSGLPSDRFSAERTGGSVSTLTIQRTQQEDSAVYLCASSLRSGVYQETQYFGPGTRLLVL.

This clone showed up just a few times. The chain uses TRBV21-1 and TRBJ1-4. TRBV21-1 corresponds to a pseudogene. This CDR3 has 19 residues. The CDR3 spells CASSRRRTLVVGTNEKLFF. The CDR3 DNA reads as TGTGCCAGCAGCAGGAGGAGGACTTTGGTGGTGGGAACTAATGAAAAACTGTTTTTT.

The chain employs TRBV7-3 and TRBJ1-4; 8 nucleotides align to TRBD1. Trimming removed 4 bases from V and 12 bases from J; junction bases left unmatched: 10. Germline lookup yields CDR1 SGHTA and CDR2 FQGTGA. The CDR3 is 14 residues long. The CDR3 DNA reads as TGTGCCAGCAGCTACCGAGCCGGGACAGGTCAACTGTTTTTT. It specifies CASSYRAGTGQLFF.

The chain uses TRBV5-1 and TRBJ2-7, with D uncertain. V lost 3 bases and J lost 1, with 14 bases in between. Germline values: CDR1 SGHRS, CDR2 YFSETQ. The CDR3 sequence is 15 residues long. The CDR3 DNA is TGCGCCAGCAGCTCGCAGGCCGTAAGTTCCTACGAGCAGTACTTC. Residues: CASSSQAVSSYEQYF.

This chain connects TRBV25-1 to TRBJ1-5; D is uncertain. Germline assignment: CDR1 MGHDK and CDR2 SYGVNS. The CDR3 is made up of 14 amino acids. Deletions cut 0 bases from V and 7 bases from J, with 10 bases between. The CDR3 is CASSEYEGSQPQHF. CDR3 DNA sequence: TGTGCCAGCAGTGAATACGAGGGTAGCCAGCCCCAGCATTTT.

The J gene is TRBJ2-1, the V gene TRBV15, with TRBD1 identical over 7 bases. Trimming cost V 1 base and J 10 bases; bases outside gene matches: 4. CDR3 length equals 13 residues. CDR1 and CDR2 (germline): LNHNV, YYDKDF (reference sequence). CDR3 in DNA: TGTGCCACCAGCAGAGCAGGGGGTCTGGAGCAGTTCTTC. It is translated as CATSRAGGLEQFF.

The V call is TRBV7-2, the J call TRBJ1-2, with D perhaps matching TRBD1 (5 bases). The CDR3 extends over 16 amino acids. CDR1 and CDR2 from the germline V gene are SGHTA and FQGNSA. V shed 2 bases and J shed 1 base, with 14 bases lying between them. This CDR3 reads CASSLFGQGGNYGYTF. The CDR3 DNA reads TGTGCCAGCAGCTTATTTGGCCAGGGAGGTAACTATGGCTACACCTTC.

The J gene is TRBJ1-5, the V gene TRBV6-5; D not certain. CDR3 size: 15 residues. Deletions cut 5 bases from V and 2 bases from J, with 13 bases between. Germline V gene lookup returns CDR1 MNHEY and CDR2 SVGAGI. The CDR3 is CASSPRGVGNQPQHF. CDR3 nucleotide sequence: TGTGCCAGCAGTCCCCGGGGAGTCGGCAATCAGCCCCAGCATTTT.